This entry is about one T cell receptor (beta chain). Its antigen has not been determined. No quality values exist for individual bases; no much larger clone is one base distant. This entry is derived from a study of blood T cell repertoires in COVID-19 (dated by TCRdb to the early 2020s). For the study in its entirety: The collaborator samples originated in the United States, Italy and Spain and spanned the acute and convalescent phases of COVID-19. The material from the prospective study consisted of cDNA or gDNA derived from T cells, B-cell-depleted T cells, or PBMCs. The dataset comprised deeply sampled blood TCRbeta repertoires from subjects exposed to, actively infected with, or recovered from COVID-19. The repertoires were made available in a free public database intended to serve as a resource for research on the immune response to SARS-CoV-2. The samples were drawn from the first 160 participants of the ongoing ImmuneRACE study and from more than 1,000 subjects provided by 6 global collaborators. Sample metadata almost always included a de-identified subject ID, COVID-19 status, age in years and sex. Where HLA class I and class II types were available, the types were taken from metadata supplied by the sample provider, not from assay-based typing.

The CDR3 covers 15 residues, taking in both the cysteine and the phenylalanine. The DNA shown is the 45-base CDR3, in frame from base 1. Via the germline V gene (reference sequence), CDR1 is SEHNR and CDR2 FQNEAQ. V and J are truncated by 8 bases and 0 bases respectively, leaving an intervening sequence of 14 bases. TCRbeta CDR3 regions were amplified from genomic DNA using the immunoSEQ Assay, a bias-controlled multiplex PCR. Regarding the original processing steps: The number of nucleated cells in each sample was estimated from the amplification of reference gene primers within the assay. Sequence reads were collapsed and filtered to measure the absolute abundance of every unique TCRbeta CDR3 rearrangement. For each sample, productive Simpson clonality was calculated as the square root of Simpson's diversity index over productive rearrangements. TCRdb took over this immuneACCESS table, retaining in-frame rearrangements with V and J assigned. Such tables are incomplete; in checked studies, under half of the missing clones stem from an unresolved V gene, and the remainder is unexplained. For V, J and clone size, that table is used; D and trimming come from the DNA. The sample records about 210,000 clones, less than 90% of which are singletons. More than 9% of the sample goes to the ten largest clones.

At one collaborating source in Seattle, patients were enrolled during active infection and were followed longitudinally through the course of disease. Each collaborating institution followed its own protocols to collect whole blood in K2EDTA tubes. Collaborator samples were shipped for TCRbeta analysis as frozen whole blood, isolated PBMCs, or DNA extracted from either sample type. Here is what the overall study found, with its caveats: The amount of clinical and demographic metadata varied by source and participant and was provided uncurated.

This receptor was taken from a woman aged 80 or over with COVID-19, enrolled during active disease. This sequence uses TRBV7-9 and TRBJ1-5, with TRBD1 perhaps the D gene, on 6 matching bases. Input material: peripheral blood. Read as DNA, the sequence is TGTGCCAGCGCCGCAGGGGCTTATAGCAATCAGCCCCAGCATTTT. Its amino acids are CASAAGAYSNQPQHF.